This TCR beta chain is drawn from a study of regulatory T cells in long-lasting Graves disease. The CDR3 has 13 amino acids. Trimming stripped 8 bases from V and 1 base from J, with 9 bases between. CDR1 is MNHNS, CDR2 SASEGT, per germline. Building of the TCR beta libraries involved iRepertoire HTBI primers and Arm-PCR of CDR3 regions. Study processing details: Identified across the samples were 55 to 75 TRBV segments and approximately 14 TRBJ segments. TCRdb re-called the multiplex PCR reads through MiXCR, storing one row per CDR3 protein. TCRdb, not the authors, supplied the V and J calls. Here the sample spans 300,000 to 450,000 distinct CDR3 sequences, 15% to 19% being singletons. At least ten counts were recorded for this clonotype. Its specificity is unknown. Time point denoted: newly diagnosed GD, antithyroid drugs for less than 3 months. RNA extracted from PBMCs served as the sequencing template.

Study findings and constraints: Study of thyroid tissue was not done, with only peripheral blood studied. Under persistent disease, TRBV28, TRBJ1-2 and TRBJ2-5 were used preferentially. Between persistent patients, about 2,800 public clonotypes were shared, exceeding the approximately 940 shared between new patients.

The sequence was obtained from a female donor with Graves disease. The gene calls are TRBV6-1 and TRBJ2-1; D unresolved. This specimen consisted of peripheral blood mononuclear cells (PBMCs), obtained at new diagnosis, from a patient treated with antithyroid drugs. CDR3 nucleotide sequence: TGTGCCAGCTTCGGCAGGTCCTACAATGAGCAGTTCTTC. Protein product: CASFGRSYNEQFF.